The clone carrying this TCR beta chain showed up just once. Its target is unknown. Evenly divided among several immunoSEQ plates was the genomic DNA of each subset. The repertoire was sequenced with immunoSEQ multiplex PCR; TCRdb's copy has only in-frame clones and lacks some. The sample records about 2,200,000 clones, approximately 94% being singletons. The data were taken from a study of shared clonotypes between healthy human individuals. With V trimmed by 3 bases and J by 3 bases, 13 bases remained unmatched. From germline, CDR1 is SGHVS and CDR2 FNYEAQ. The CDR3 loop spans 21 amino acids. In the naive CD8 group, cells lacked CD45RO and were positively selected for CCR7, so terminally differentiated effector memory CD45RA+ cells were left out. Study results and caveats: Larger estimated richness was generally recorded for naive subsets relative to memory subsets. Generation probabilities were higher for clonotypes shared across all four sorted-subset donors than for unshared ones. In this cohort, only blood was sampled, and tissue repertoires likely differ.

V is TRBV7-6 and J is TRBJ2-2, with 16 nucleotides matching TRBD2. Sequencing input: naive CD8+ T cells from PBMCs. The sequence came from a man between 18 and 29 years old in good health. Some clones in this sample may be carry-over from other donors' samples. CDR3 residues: CASSFSPPGLAGGRDTGELFF. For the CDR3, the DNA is TGTGCCAGCAGCTTTAGCCCCCCGGGACTAGCGGGAGGGCGCGACACCGGGGAGCTGTTTTTT.